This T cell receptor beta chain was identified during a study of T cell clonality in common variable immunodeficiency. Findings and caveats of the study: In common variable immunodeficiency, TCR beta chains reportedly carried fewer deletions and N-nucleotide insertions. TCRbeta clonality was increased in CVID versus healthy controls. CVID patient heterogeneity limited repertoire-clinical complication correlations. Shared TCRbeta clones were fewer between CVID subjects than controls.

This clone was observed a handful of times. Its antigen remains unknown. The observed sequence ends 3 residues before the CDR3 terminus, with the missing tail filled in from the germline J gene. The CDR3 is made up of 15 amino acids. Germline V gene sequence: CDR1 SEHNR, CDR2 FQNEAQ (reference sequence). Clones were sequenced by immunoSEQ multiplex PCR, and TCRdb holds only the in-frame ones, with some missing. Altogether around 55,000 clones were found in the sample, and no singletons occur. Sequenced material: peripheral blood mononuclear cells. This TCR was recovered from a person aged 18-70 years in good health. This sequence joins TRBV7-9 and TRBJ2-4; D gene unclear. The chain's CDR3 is CASSGGSPVLYGQYF. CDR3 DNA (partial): TGTGCCAGCAGCGGCGGCAGCCCCGTCCTCTATGGT.